Following are 22 T cell receptor beta chains from one sample sequenced in a study of blood T cells in healthy people across ages. A second PCR of 7 to 11 cycles used a sample-barcoded 5' primer and a J-beta primer mix. TCRdb re-derived calls from the 5' RACE reads in MiXCR, one entry per CDR3 protein. In the table there are over a million distinct CDR3 sequences, approximately 59% of which are singletons. Sequencing was performed on blood. Source of these receptors: a man aged 18 to 30 in good health.

This clonotype was observed a few times. The chain links TRBV7-9 to TRBJ1-6; D is perhaps TRBD1 (5 bases). The CDR3 sequence is 14 residues long. Germline CDR1 is SEHNR and CDR2 is FQNEAQ (reference sequence). Trimming pared 8 bases from V and 10 bases from J, leaving 18 bases between. The CDR3 DNA sequence: TGTGCCAGCGAGCTTATGGCAGGGCAGTCACCCCTCCACTTT. It encodes CASELMAGQSPLHF. Full variable domain (outside the CDR3, taken from reference TRBV7-9 and TRBJ1-6): DTGVSQNPRHKITKRGQNVTFRCDPISEHNRLYWYRQTLGQGPEFLTYFQNEAQLEKSRLLSDRFSAERPKGSFSTLEIQRTEQGDSAMYLCASELMAGQSPLHFGNGTRLTVT.

CDR3 DNA sequence: TGTGCCAGCAGTAAGGCCCCGGGGGTGACTGAAGCTTTCTTT. This gives the protein CASSKAPGVTEAFF. The genes are TRBV6-5 and TRBJ1-1, with a possible D match to TRBD1 (5 bases). The CDR3 is 14 amino acids. Germline-derived CDR1 and CDR2 are MNHEY and SVGAGI. Trimming pared 5 bases from V and 5 bases from J, leaving 15 bases between.

The chain employs TRBV20-1 and TRBJ2-3; no clear D gene. Per the germline V gene, CDR1 is DFQATT and CDR2 is SNEGSKA (reference sequence). Trimming removed 6 bases from V and 4 bases from J, with 8 bases in between. The CDR3 runs to 11 residues. The CDR3 DNA is TGCAGTGCCCCCCTGTCAGATACGCAGTATTTT. This sequence encodes CSAPLSDTQYF.

This clonotype appeared a few times. A much bigger clone sits one base away, suggesting this may be a read error. V usage is TRBV6-2 or TRBV6-3 and J usage is TRBJ2-5; the D is unclear. Trimming shortened V by 5 bases and J by 11 bases, and 18 bases separated the two germline ends. This CDR3 spans 13 amino acids. The germline V gene encodes CDR1 MNHEY and CDR2 SVGEGT. For the CDR3, the DNA is TGTGCCAGCAGTCCACATAGCCGCAATGAGCAGTACTTC. Translating it yields CASSPHSRNEQYF.

V is TRBV5-1 and J is TRBJ1-1, with D uncertain. The CDR3 is 13 amino acids. The germline CDR1 and CDR2 sequences are SGHRS and YFSETQ. Between the trimmed V and J ends, which lost 4 bases and 5 bases, there was a span of 12 bases. The chain's CDR3 is CASSPGMRTEAFF. The CDR3 coding sequence is TGCGCCAGCAGCCCGGGGATGCGTACTGAAGCTTTCTTT. Full variable domain (rest looked up from reference TRBV5-1 and TRBJ1-1): KAGVTQTPRYLIKTRGQQVTLSCSPISGHRSVSWYQQTPGQGLQFLFEYFSETQRNKGNFPGRFSGRQFSNSRSEMNVSTLELGDSALYLCASSPGMRTEAFFGQGTRLTVV.

The chain has TRBV10-3 and TRBJ2-3, with D possibly matching TRBD2 (5 bases). V was clipped by 5 bases and J by 5 bases, with 14 bases between them. CDR3 size: 14 residues. Germline-derived CDR1 and CDR2 are ENHRY and SYGVKD. CDR3 in DNA: TGTGCCATCAGTCCGCTAGCTAACATAGATACGCAGTATTTT. Protein sequence: CAISPLANIDTQYF.

The rearrangement uses TRBV10-3 and TRBJ1-2, with 12 bases fitting TRBD1. Germline CDR1 is ENHRY and CDR2 is SYGVKD. V shed 4 bases, J shed 6 bases, and the junction held 3 bases outside the gene matches. This CDR3 is 14 amino acids long. CDR3 in DNA: TGTGCCATCAGTGGGGGACAGGGGGCAGATGGCTACACCTTC. This codes for CAISGGQGADGYTF.

J is TRBJ1-1 and V is TRBV25-1; D call uncertain. V gave up 7 bases and J gave up 4 bases, with 7 bases separating them. Per germline, CDR1 MGHDK and CDR2 SYGVNS. The CDR3 extends over 11 amino acids. In DNA, the CDR3 is TGTGCCAGCACCACAGCCACTGAAGCTTTCTTT. It encodes CASTTATEAFF.

This chain connects TRBV10-3 to TRBJ2-3; TRBD1 matches at 10 bases. CDR1 and CDR2 (germline): ENHRY, SYGVKD. V was pared by 2 bases and J by 2 bases, with 4 bases of the junction left unmatched. CDR3 length: 16 residues. CDR3 region: CAISEPGQGSTDTQYF. DNA of the CDR3: TGTGCCATCAGTGAGCCGGGACAGGGGTCCACAGATACGCAGTATTTT.

This clonotype showed up just a few times. V gene TRBV20-1 combines with J gene TRBJ2-5, with D perhaps TRBD2 (6 bases). CDR1 is DFQATT and CDR2 is SNEGSKA in the germline V gene (reference sequence). Trimming shortened V by 3 bases and J by 5 bases, and 19 bases separated the two germline ends. The CDR3 covers 15 residues. The chain's CDR3 is CSARSGLLVRETQYF. As DNA, the CDR3 is TGCAGTGCTAGGTCTGGACTACTAGTTCGGGAGACCCAGTACTTC.

This clonotype was seen only a few times. The V gene is TRBV12-3 or TRBV12-4, the J gene TRBJ2-6; unclear D gene. This CDR3 has 15 residues. The V gene lost 2 bases and the J gene lost 0 bases, with 5 bases spanning the gap. CDR3 coding DNA: TGTGCCAGCAGTTTATCGAACTCTGGGGCCAACGTCCTGACTTTC. Translation: CASSLSNSGANVLTF.

Points on this clonotype: As the CDR3 is not closed by the conserved phenylalanine or tryptophan, this likely results from a read error. It is unclear where the CDR3 begins or ends on the DNA, so no DNA is shown, and the CDR3 is as TCRdb lists it. J is TRBJ1-2 and V is TRBV21-1; the DNA was not compared with TRBD1, the D call given in the table. TRBV21-1 is marked as a pseudogene. Termini included, the CDR3 measures 18 amino acids. CDR3 amino acids: CASSKALRDGGPIYGYTV.

This clonotype was detected only a few times. The chain links TRBV20-1 to TRBJ1-2; unclear D gene. The ends were cut back, 3 bases at V and 3 bases at J, with 11 bases in the middle. CDR1 and CDR2 from the germline V gene are DFQATT and SNEGSKA (reference sequence). The CDR3 length is 13 residues. CDR3 coding DNA: TGCAGTGCTAGTCGCCCCAGTTACTATGGCTACACCTTC. It encodes CSASRPSYYGYTF.

The V and J genes are TRBV2 and TRBJ2-3, with unresolved D. Germline V gene lookup returns CDR1 SNHLY and CDR2 FYNNEI. Deletions cut 9 bases from V and 2 bases from J, with 3 bases between. This CDR3 comprises 10 residues. CDR3 residues: CASTTDTQYF. The CDR3 DNA sequence: TGTGCCAGTACCACAGATACGCAGTATTTT.

J is TRBJ2-3 and V is TRBV20-1; unclear D gene. Germline V lookup: CDR1 DFQATT, CDR2 SNEGSKA (reference sequence). V was clipped by 2 bases and J by 3 bases, with 12 bases between them. CDR3 length: 14 residues. The CDR3 region has the DNA TGCAGTGCTAGATTCTCGGGCTATACAGATACGCAGTATTTT. As protein: CSARFSGYTDTQYF.

The chain couples TRBV20-1 to TRBJ2-1, with 7 bases matching TRBD1. V shed 6 bases, J shed 5 bases, and the junction held 13 bases outside the gene matches. The CDR3 has 15 amino acids. Germline CDR1 DFQATT, CDR2 SNEGSKA (reference sequence). The CDR3 here is CSAQNDREVNNEQFF. CDR3 nucleotide sequence: TGCAGTGCACAGAACGACAGGGAAGTGAACAATGAGCAGTTCTTC.

This clonotype was seen a few times. The V gene is TRBV6-5, the J gene TRBJ2-1, with a possible D match to TRBD1 (5 bases). CDR1 is MNHEY and CDR2 is SVGAGI in the germline V gene. V was cut by 4 bases and J by 5 bases, with 9 bases left in between. The CDR3 extends over 13 amino acids. DNA of the CDR3: TGTGCCAGCAGTTCGGACACACACAATGAGCAGTTCTTC. It translates to CASSSDTHNEQFF.

This clonotype was counted between two and nine times. V is TRBV29-1 and J is TRBJ1-2; tentative D call: TRBD1 (5 bases). Per the germline V gene, CDR1 is SQVTM and CDR2 is ANQGSEA. The ends were cut back, 4 bases at V and 1 base at J, with 13 bases in the middle. The CDR3 extends over 14 amino acids. The CDR3 reads CSVAPRALNYGYTF. The DNA for the CDR3 is TGCAGCGTTGCCCCCAGGGCCCTTAACTATGGCTACACCTTC.

The rearrangement joins TRBV27 to TRBJ2-1; 8 positions match TRBD1. The J call is uncertain, as TRBJ2-7 better fits the DNA end. Germline CDR1 MNHEY, CDR2 SMNVEV (reference sequence). The CDR3 length is 15 residues. The DNA for the CDR3 is TGTGCCAGCAGACAGGGGGTTAGCTCCTACAATGAGCAGTACTTC. It encodes CASRQGVSSYNEQYF.

This clonotype has a handful of counts. This chain uses TRBV27 with TRBJ2-7; D possibly corresponds to TRBD2 (5 bases). V lost 2 bases, J lost 0 bases, and 14 bases lay in between. The CDR3 sequence is 16 residues long. CDR1 MNHEY and CDR2 SMNVEV come from the germline V gene (reference sequence). DNA of the CDR3: TGTGCCAGCAGTTTAGCCTTTCCGGGGAGCTCCTACGAGCAGTACTTC. This gives the protein CASSLAFPGSSYEQYF.

The rearrangement joins TRBV6-1 to TRBJ2-5, with D perhaps given as TRBD1 or TRBD2 (5 bases each). V lost 4 bases, J lost 4 bases, and 10 bases lay in between. The CDR3 runs to 13 residues. Germline CDR1 MNHNS, CDR2 SASEGT. In nucleotides, the CDR3 is TGTGCCAGCAGTGGGGGGTTGTTAGAGACCCAGTACTTC. It codes for CASSGGLLETQYF.

The DNA for the CDR3 is TGTGCCACCAGCAGAAAGGGACTAGCGGGAGGAAATGAGCAGTTCTTC. This translates into CATSRKGLAGGNEQFF. V and J are TRBV15 and TRBJ2-1; 15 nucleotides line up with TRBD2. The CDR3 is made up of 16 amino acids. The trim removed 2 bases at V and 7 bases at J, leaving 3 bases unmatched. Germline assignment: CDR1 LNHNV and CDR2 YYDKDF (reference sequence).